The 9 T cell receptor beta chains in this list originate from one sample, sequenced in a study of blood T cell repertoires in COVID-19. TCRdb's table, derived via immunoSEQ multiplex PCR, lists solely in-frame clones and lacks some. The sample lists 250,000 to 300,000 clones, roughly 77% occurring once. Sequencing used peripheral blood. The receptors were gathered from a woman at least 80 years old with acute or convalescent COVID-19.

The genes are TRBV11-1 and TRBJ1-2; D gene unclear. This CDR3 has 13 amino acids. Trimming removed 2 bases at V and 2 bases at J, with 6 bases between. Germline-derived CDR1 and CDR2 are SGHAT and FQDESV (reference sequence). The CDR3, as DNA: TGTGCCAGCAGCTTATCCAGAAACTATGGCTACACCTTC. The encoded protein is CASSLSRNYGYTF.

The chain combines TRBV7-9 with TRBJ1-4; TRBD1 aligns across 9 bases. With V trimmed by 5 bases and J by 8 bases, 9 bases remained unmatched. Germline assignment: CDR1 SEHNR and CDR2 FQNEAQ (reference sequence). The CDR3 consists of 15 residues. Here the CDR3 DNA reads TGTGCCAGCAGCATCCCGGGGACAGGGAACGAAAAACTGTTTTTT. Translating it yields CASSIPGTGNEKLFF.

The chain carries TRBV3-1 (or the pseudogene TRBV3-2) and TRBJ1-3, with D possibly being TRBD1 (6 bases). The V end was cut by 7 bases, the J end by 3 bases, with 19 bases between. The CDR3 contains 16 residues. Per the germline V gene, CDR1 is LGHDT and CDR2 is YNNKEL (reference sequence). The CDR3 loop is CASNGRGGLSGNTIYF. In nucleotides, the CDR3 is TGTGCCAGCAACGGCCGCGGGGGGCTTAGTGGAAACACCATATATTTT.

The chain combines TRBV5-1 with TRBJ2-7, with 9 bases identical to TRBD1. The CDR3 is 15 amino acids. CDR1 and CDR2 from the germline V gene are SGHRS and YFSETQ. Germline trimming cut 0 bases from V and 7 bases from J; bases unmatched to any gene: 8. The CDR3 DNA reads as TGCGCCAGCAGCTTGGTCTACAGGGGGCGAAGGGAGCAGTACTTC. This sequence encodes CASSLVYRGRREQYF.

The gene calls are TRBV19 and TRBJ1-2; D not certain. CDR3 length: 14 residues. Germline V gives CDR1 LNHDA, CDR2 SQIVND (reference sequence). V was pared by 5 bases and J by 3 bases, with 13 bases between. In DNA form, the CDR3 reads TGTGCCAGTAGTTACCGAACAATGTACTATGGCTACACCTTC. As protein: CASSYRTMYYGYTF.

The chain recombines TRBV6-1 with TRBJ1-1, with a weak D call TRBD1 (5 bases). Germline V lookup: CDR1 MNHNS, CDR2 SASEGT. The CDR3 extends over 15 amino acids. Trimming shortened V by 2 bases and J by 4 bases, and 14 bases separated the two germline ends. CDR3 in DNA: TGTGCCAGCAGTGAACTCGACAGTACCTTCACTGAAGCTTTCTTT. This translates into CASSELDSTFTEAFF.

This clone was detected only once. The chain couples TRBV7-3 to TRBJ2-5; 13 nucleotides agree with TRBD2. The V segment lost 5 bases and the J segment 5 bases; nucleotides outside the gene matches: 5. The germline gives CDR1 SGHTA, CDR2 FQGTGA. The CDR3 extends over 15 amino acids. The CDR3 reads CASSTQGLAGETQYF. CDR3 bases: TGTGCCAGCAGCACCCAGGGACTAGCGGGGGAGACCCAGTACTTC.

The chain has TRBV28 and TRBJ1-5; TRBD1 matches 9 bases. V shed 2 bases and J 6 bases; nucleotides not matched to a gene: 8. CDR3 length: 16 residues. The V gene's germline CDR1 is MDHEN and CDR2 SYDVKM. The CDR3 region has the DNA TGTGCCAGCAGTTTAATCGCCCGACAGGGGGGTCAGCCCCAGCATTTT. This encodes CASSLIARQGGQPQHF. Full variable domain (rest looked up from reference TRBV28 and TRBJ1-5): DVKVTQSSRYLVKRTGEKVFLECVQDMDHENMFWYRQDPGLGLRLIYFSYDVKMKEKGDIPEGYSVSREKKERFSLILESASTNQTSMYLCASSLIARQGGQPQHFGDGTRLSIL.

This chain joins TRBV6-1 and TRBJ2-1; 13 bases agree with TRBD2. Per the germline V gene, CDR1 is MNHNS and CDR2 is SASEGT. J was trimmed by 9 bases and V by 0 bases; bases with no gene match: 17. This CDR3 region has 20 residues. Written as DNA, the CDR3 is TGTGCCAGCAGTGAAGCGGGACCAACTGGACTAGCGGGAGCGGGGACTGAGCAGTTCTTC. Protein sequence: CASSEAGPTGLAGAGTEQFF.